These 30 T cell receptor beta chains were sequenced from one sample in a study of T cells in Graves' hyperthyroidism and ophthalmopathy (dated by TCRdb to the late 2010s). Libraries were built with multiplex PCR. Sequencing took place on an Illumina HiSeq 2000. The TCR beta CDR3 regions were amplified from the RNA transcripts. For the first round of RT-PCR on the TCR CDR3, the HTBI primer set was used together with the Qiagen OneStep RT-PCR kit. TCRdb itself trimmed the public reads at Q25 with fastp, ran MiXCR and retained productive beta chains. Rows are unified per CDR3 protein, each entry keeping the most common DNA and genes. The sample has about 290,000 distinct CDR3 sequences on record, roughly 15% of them singletons. The ten largest clones take up about 30% of the sample. The source material was blood. These receptors originate from a woman aged 45-59 years with Graves' hyperthyroidism that later progressed to Graves' ophthalmopathy.

On this clonotype: A much larger clone sits a single nucleotide away, making a read error possible. The chain links TRBV28 to TRBJ1-2; the D is unclear. Trimming cost V 8 bases and J 5 bases, with 12 bases left between them. Germline CDR1 and CDR2: MDHEN and SYDVKM. This CDR3 is built from 12 residues. CDR3 in DNA: TGTGCCAGCCGTGTGACCAGTTATGGCTACACCTTC. Protein product: CASRVTSYGYTF.

Many counts were recorded for this clonotype. The CDR3 protein is CASSRSRGDQSDTQYF. The CDR3 DNA follows: TGTGCCAGCAGCCGATCCCGGGGGGATCAGTCAGATACGCAGTATTTT. The J gene is TRBJ2-3, the V gene TRBV5-6, with TRBD2 matching over 7 bases. The CDR3 consists of 16 residues. Trimming at V came to 4 bases and at J to 4 bases, leaving 12 bases not matched to a gene. Looked up from germline, CDR1 is SGHDT and CDR2 is YYEEEE.

This clonotype was counted at least ten times. The gene calls are TRBV6-6 and TRBJ2-3; D gene uncertain. Germline V gene data show CDR1 as MNHNY and CDR2 as SVGAGI (reference sequence). Trimming left V 2 bases short and J 1 base short, with 4 bases between. The CDR3 totals 13 residues. CDR3 protein: CASSYPGTDTQYF. Written as DNA, the CDR3 is TGTGCCAGCAGTTACCCAGGCACAGATACGCAGTATTTT.

The chain is built from TRBV7-9 and TRBJ2-7; TRBD1 is a possible D gene (6 bases). The CDR3 spans 17 residues. Trimming stripped 5 bases from V and 2 bases from J, with 22 bases between. The germline V gene has CDR1 SEHNR and CDR2 FQNEAQ (reference sequence). CDR3 sequence (DNA): TGTGCCAGCAGCCCAGAAAGAAAACGGGACAACGCCTACGAGCAGTACTTC. Translated, it gives CASSPERKRDNAYEQYF. The full variable domain, in which reference TRBV7-9 and TRBJ2-7 provide the parts outside the CDR3, is DTGVSQNPRHKITKRGQNVTFRCDPISEHNRLYWYRQTLGQGPEFLTYFQNEAQLEKSRLLSDRFSAERPKGSFSTLEIQRTEQGDSAMYLCASSPERKRDNAYEQYFGPGTRLTVT.

The gene calls are TRBV16 and TRBJ2-2; D is unresolved. The CDR3 covers 12 residues. The V gene's germline CDR1 is KGHSY and CDR2 FQNENV. Deletions cut 0 bases from V and 7 bases from J, with 3 bases between. This CDR3 reads CASSQSDGELFF. The CDR3, as DNA: TGTGCCAGCAGCCAATCGGACGGGGAGCTGTTTTTT. The full variable domain, rest sourced from reference TRBV16 and TRBJ2-2, is GEEVAQTPKHLVRGEGQKAKLYCAPIKGHSYVFWYQQVLKNEFKFLISFQNENVFDETGMPKERFSAKCLPNSPCSLEIQATKLEDSAVYFCASSQSDGELFFGEGSRLTVL.

This clonotype was counted at least ten times. The rearrangement links TRBV20-1 to TRBJ1-1; no definite D call. The CDR3 sequence is 12 residues long. From germline, CDR1 is DFQATT and CDR2 SNEGSKA (reference sequence). Trimming cost V 5 bases and J 4 bases, with 11 bases left between them. The CDR3 sequence is CSAPLESTEAFF. The CDR3 DNA reads TGCAGTGCTCCCCTTGAGAGCACTGAAGCTTTCTTT.

The chain uses TRBV10-3 and TRBJ2-2; 9 bases are shared with TRBD1. The CDR3 loop spans 16 amino acids. The germline CDR1 and CDR2 sequences are ENHRY and SYGVKD. J gave up 5 bases and V 4 bases, and 8 bases lay outside the gene matches. For the CDR3, the DNA is TGTGCCATCAGTGGAGTGGGACAGGGATGGACCGGGGAGCTGTTTTTT. Translated: CAISGVGQGWTGELFF.

A single count supports this clonotype. The V gene is TRBV6-1, the J gene TRBJ1-5; TRBD1 is a possible D gene (5 bases). This CDR3 is built from 15 residues. Trimming shortened V by 5 bases and J by 7 bases, and 18 bases separated the two germline ends. Germline CDR1 MNHNS, CDR2 SASEGT. CDR3 sequence: CASSRLGGAQQPQHF. For the CDR3, the DNA is TGTGCCAGCAGTCGCCTGGGTGGGGCGCAGCAGCCCCAGCATTTT.

The genes are TRBV24-1 and TRBJ2-2; either TRBD1 or TRBD2 may supply D (5 bases each). Looked up from germline, CDR1 is KGHDR and CDR2 is SFDVKD. CDR3 length: 16 residues. Trimming pared 3 bases from V and 0 bases from J, leaving 10 bases between. The CDR3 region has the DNA TGTGCCACCAGTGATCCCGGGACGGCGAACACCGGGGAGCTGTTTTTT. This translates into CATSDPGTANTGELFF.

This clonotype showed up many times. The chain employs TRBV20-1 and TRBJ2-5; D gene ambiguous. CDR3 size: 14 residues. V lost 0 bases, J lost 0 bases, and 8 bases lay in between. Germline V CDR1 and CDR2: DFQATT, SNEGSKA (reference sequence). This CDR3 reads CSARENRYQETQYF. Here the CDR3 DNA reads TGCAGTGCTAGAGAAAATAGGTACCAAGAGACCCAGTACTTC.

This clonotype was seen repeatedly, ten times or more. The rearrangement links TRBV30 to TRBJ1-2, with D possibly matching TRBD1 (6 bases). The V end was cut by 2 bases, the J end by 7 bases, with 20 bases between. Germline V gene lookup returns CDR1 GTSNPN and CDR2 SVGIG (reference sequence). CDR3 length equals 15 residues. The CDR3 loop reads CAWSTGRVGSIGYTF. The CDR3, as DNA: TGTGCCTGGAGTACAGGGCGCGTCGGGTCTATTGGCTACACCTTC.

This clonotype was seen repeatedly, ten times or more. This chain uses TRBV6-1 with TRBJ2-5; D is unclear. Germline assignment: CDR1 MNHNS and CDR2 SASEGT. The V end was cut by 7 bases, the J end by 5 bases, with 14 bases between. The CDR3 covers 13 residues. The CDR3 here is CASTLSLGETQYF. In nucleotides, the CDR3 is TGTGCCAGCACTCTTTCGTTGGGGGAGACCCAGTACTTC.

The rearrangement joins TRBV20-1 to TRBJ2-7, with 8 bases matching TRBD1. The CDR3 has 15 amino acids. Trimming took 2 bases from V and 4 from J; bases not matched to a gene: 10. The germline CDR1 and CDR2 sequences are DFQATT and SNEGSKA (reference sequence). The CDR3 nucleotides read TGCAGTGCTAGACTTACAGGGGGGCGGCGATACGAGCAGTACTTC. Translated, it gives CSARLTGGRRYEQYF.

With regard to this clonotype: One base away lies a much larger clone, so this may be a sequencing read error. The chain employs TRBV5-1 and TRBJ2-1; D may be TRBD1 (6 bases). V was shortened by 6 bases and J by 6 bases, with 16 bases between the two germline ends. CDR1 and CDR2 (germline): SGHRS, YFSETQ. CDR3 size: 14 residues. CDR3 amino acids: CASNSPGESNEQFF. Written as DNA, the CDR3 is TGCGCCAGCAACTCGCCAGGGGAGTCCAATGAGCAGTTCTTC.

This clonotype came up many times. The chain links TRBV5-1 to TRBJ2-3, with 9 bases that match TRBD1. The CDR3 consists of 16 residues. The trim removed 4 bases at V and 4 bases at J, leaving 10 bases unmatched. Per the germline V gene, CDR1 is SGHRS and CDR2 is YFSETQ. The CDR3 DNA sequence: TGCGCCAGCAGCCTAGGAGACAGGGGGGTTGCAGATACGCAGTATTTT. It specifies CASSLGDRGVADTQYF.

This clonotype was recorded at least ten times. CDR3 coding DNA: TGCAGTGCTAGGCAGGGGGCAGCCAACGAGCAGTACTTC. It translates to CSARQGAANEQYF. V gene TRBV20-1 combines with J gene TRBJ2-7; 8 positions match TRBD1. The CDR3 runs 13 residues. Germline loops: CDR1 DFQATT, CDR2 SNEGSKA (reference sequence). The V segment lost 3 bases and the J segment 5 bases; nucleotides outside the gene matches: 6.

Ten or more counts support this clonotype. The genes are TRBV2 and TRBJ1-5; 10 bases line up with TRBD1. Germline lookup yields CDR1 SNHLY and CDR2 FYNNEI. The ends lost 9 bases at V and 3 bases at J; junction bases unmatched: 8. This CDR3 spans 15 amino acids. CDR3 nucleotides: TGTGCCAGTAACCGGGACAGGGGAAACAATCAGCCCCAGCATTTT. Translating gives CASNRDRGNNQPQHF.

This clonotype has just a few counts. This chain uses TRBV5-1 with TRBJ2-5, with 9 bases identical to TRBD1. Germline lookup yields CDR1 SGHRS and CDR2 YFSETQ. This CDR3 contains 16 residues. The trim removed 4 bases at V and 5 bases at J, leaving 12 bases unmatched. The CDR3 DNA is TGCGCCAGCAGCCTGATTCCGGGACAGGGCGGGGAGACCCAGTACTTC. Protein: CASSLIPGQGGETQYF. The full variable domain, in which reference TRBV5-1 and TRBJ2-5 provide the parts outside the CDR3, is KAGVTQTPRYLIKTRGQQVTLSCSPISGHRSVSWYQQTPGQGLQFLFEYFSETQRNKGNFPGRFSGRQFSNSRSEMNVSTLELGDSALYLCASSLIPGQGGETQYFGPGTRLLVL.

The rearrangement links TRBV5-1 to TRBJ2-7, with TRBD2 matching 14 bases. The CDR3 covers 16 residues. Losses at the gene ends were 4 bases for V and 0 bases for J; bases not matched to a gene: 3. Germline-derived CDR1 and CDR2 are SGHRS and YFSETQ. CDR3 coding DNA: TGCGCCAGCAGCCTCGGGACTAGCGGGGGCTCCTACGAGCAGTACTTC. Encoded protein: CASSLGTSGGSYEQYF.

The rearrangement links TRBV19 to TRBJ2-1; TRBD2 matches at 8 bases. Trimming cost V 4 bases and J 7 bases; bases outside gene matches: 6. Germline V gene data show CDR1 as LNHDA and CDR2 as SQIVND (reference sequence). This CDR3 spans 14 amino acids. The CDR3 region has the DNA TGTGCCAGTAGTACGCTAGGACTAGCAAATGAGCAGTTCTTC. Its protein is CASSTLGLANEQFF.

This clonotype was seen repeatedly, ten times or more. The chain is built from TRBV3-1 and TRBJ2-3; D perhaps matches TRBD1 (5 bases). Germline V gene lookup returns CDR1 LGHDT and CDR2 YNNKEL (reference sequence). The V gene lost 4 bases and the J gene lost 3 bases, with 14 bases spanning the gap. This CDR3 is built from 15 residues. CDR3 residues: CASSPMGPRTDTQYF. DNA for the CDR3: TGTGCCAGCAGCCCCATGGGGCCCCGAACAGATACGCAGTATTTT.

This clonotype was observed at least ten times. The chain employs TRBV20-1 and TRBJ2-3; 13 bases map to TRBD2. The CDR3 is made up of 18 amino acids. In germline, CDR1 is DFQATT, CDR2 SNEGSKA (reference sequence). Trimming at V came to 6 bases and at J to 2 bases, leaving 14 bases not matched to a gene. DNA for the CDR3: TGCAGTGCGCCCGCCTCCGGGACTAGCGGGACTTCCACAGATACGCAGTATTTT. This gives the protein CSAPASGTSGTSTDTQYF.

This clonotype has ten or more counts. This sequence joins TRBV20-1 and TRBJ1-5; 9 bases are shared with TRBD1. Trimming at V came to 6 bases and at J to 4 bases, leaving 7 bases not matched to a gene. Germline V gene sequence: CDR1 DFQATT, CDR2 SNEGSKA (reference sequence). The CDR3 is 14 amino acids. CDR3 residues: CSAPGQGSNQPQHF. DNA of the CDR3: TGCAGTGCCCCGGGACAGGGATCGAATCAGCCCCAGCATTTT.

There are many counts of this clonotype. The rearrangement uses TRBV7-9 and TRBJ2-1; D uncertain. Trimming shortened V by 0 bases and J by 10 bases, and 4 bases separated the two germline ends. Germline loops: CDR1 SEHNR, CDR2 FQNEAQ (reference sequence). The CDR3 runs 11 residues. CDR3 loop: CASSLAGEQFF. The CDR3 DNA is TGTGCCAGCAGCTTAGCAGGGGAGCAGTTCTTC.

This clonotype was detected many times. The chain recombines TRBV30 with TRBJ2-2; D perhaps matches TRBD1 (5 bases). The CDR3 consists of 12 residues. Germline CDR1 reads GTSNPN; CDR2 reads SVGIG (reference sequence). Trimming took 4 bases from V and 6 from J, leaving 9 bases between them. CDR3 protein: CAWTHRSGELFF. The CDR3, as DNA: TGTGCCTGGACCCACAGGTCCGGGGAGCTGTTTTTT.

Worth noting for this clonotype: The germline gene is not matched at one end of the junction; a read error may be the cause. This chain uses TRBV28 with TRBJ2-3; 10 bases match TRBD2. Germline V CDR1 and CDR2: MDHEN, SYDVKM. The CDR3 runs to 16 residues. In DNA, the CDR3 is TGCGCCAGCAGTTCGACAGCGGGAGGGTTTACAGATACGCGGTATTTT. Protein product: CASSSTAGGFTDTRYF.

This clonotype appeared many times. The rearrangement links TRBV2 to TRBJ1-2; D is possibly TRBD1 (5 bases). Germline CDR1 SNHLY, CDR2 FYNNEI. CDR3 size: 13 residues. V lost 6 bases, J lost 8 bases, and 16 bases lay in between. This CDR3 reads CASSREGPRGYTF. The CDR3 DNA is TGTGCCAGCAGCCGAGAGGGGCCTCGGGGCTACACCTTC.

This clonotype showed up just a few times. Since a much larger clone is just one base distant, this may be a read error. V usage is TRBV24-1 and J usage is TRBJ2-5, with 8 bases identical to TRBD1. The trim removed 5 bases at V and 4 bases at J, leaving 8 bases unmatched. Per germline, CDR1 KGHDR and CDR2 SFDVKD. The CDR3 has 15 residues. The CDR3 bases are TGTGCCACCAGTGGTCTGAGGACAGGGCTAGAGACCCAGTACTTC. Amino acids: CATSGLRTGLETQYF.

The sample holds many counts of this clonotype. The gene calls are TRBV10-3 and TRBJ1-6, with 8 bases that match TRBD1. The length of the CDR3 is 15 residues. CDR1 and CDR2 (germline): ENHRY, SYGVKD. V lost 0 bases to trimming and J lost 10 bases; unmatched junction nucleotides: 5. The DNA of the CDR3 is TGTGCCATCAGTGAGTCAACAGGGGGGAAGTCACCCCTCCACTTT. Protein sequence: CAISESTGGKSPLHF.

As to this clonotype: Here the CDR3 omits its conserved ending phenylalanine or tryptophan, so a read error is the likely source. The chain has TRBV28 and TRBJ2-7; no clear D. The V end was cut by 8 bases, the J end by 7 bases, with 33 bases between. The germline V gene encodes CDR1 MDHEN and CDR2 SYDVKM. This CDR3 has 18 amino acids. This chain's CDR3 is CASGPLGWVPRLSKEQYL. CDR3 sequence (DNA): TGTGCCAGCGGCCCCTTGGGTTGGGTCCCCAGACTTAGCAAGGAGCAGTACCTC.